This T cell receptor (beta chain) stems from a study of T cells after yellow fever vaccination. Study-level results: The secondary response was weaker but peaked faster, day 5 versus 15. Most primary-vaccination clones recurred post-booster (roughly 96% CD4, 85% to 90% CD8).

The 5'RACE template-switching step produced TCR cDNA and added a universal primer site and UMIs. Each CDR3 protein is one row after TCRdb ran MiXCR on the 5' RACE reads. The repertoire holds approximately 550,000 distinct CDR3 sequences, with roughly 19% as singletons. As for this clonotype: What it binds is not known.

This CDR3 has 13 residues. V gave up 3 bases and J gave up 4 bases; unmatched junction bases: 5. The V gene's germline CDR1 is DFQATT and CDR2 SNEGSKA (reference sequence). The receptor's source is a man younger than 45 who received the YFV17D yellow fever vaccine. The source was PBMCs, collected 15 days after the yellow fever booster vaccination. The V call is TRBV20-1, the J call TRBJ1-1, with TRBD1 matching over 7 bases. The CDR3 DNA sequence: TGCAGTGCTAGTGTCAGGGGGGTCACTGAAGCTTTCTTT. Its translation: CSASVRGVTEAFF.